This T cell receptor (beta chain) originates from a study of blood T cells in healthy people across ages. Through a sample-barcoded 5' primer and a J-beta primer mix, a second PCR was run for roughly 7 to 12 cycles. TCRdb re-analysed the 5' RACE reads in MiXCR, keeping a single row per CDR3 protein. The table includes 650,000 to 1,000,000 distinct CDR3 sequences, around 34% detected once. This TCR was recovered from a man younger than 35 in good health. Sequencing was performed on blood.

CDR3 sequence (DNA): TGTGCCAGCAGCTTAACTCCAGGGAGGAACACTGAAGCTTTCTTT. It codes for CASSLTPGRNTEAFF. The chain has TRBV7-3 and TRBJ1-1, with TRBD1 as a possible D gene (5 bases). The CDR3 is 15 amino acids. CDR1 SGHTA and CDR2 FQGTGA come from the germline V gene. With 0 bases removed from V and 1 base from J, the gap between germline ends came to 9 bases.